Here is one TCR beta chain with its context. Per germline, CDR1 MNHEY and CDR2 SVGAGI. The CDR3 runs 14 residues. J lost 8 bases, V lost 8 bases, and 9 bases had no gene match. TCRdb's copy holds only in-frame clones and misses some; the assay was immunoSEQ multiplex PCR. The sample lists roughly 150,000 clones; over 75% were seen once. The data belong to a study of blood T cell repertoires in COVID-19. Study summary: The cDNA or gDNA used as material had been derived from T cells, B-cell-depleted T cells, or PBMCs.

The source is a woman aged 40 to 55 with acute COVID-19. The specimen was PBMCs or T cells enriched from blood (not recorded which). The chain is built from TRBV6-5 and TRBJ1-2, with 12 bases aligning to TRBD1. Here the CDR3 reads CASQSGQGAEGYTF. The CDR3, as DNA: TGTGCCAGCCAATCGGGACAGGGGGCCGAGGGCTACACCTTC.